These 4 T cell receptor beta chains originate from one sample sequenced in a study of blood T cell repertoires in COVID-19. Libraries were prepared by immunoSEQ multiplex PCR; TCRdb keeps only in-frame clonotypes and omits some of them. The repertoire consists of roughly 140,000 clones, with 88% occurring once and the leading ten covering approximately 10%. Material for sequencing was peripheral blood. Receptors were obtained from a man aged 50-60 years with active or convalescent COVID-19.

V gene TRBV6-5 combines with J gene TRBJ2-7; TRBD2 matches at 10 bases. This CDR3 contains 15 residues. Germline trimming cut 6 bases from V and 6 bases from J; bases unmatched to any gene: 11. The germline V gene encodes CDR1 MNHEY and CDR2 SVGAGI. CDR3 amino acids: CASSQGGSGRSEQYF. The CDR3 DNA is TGTGCCAGCAGCCAAGGGGGTAGCGGGAGGAGCGAGCAGTACTTC.

This chain joins TRBV14 and TRBJ1-6; tentative D call: TRBD1 (6 bases). Looked up from germline, CDR1 is SGHDN and CDR2 is FVKESK. Trimming stripped 4 bases from V and 6 bases from J, with 13 bases between. There are 15 residues in the CDR3. CDR3: CASSRGGRLNSPLHF. The CDR3 nucleotides read TGTGCCAGCAGCCGGGGGGGCAGGCTTAATTCACCCCTCCACTTT.

This clone has more than one count but fewer than ten. The chain joins TRBV28 to TRBJ2-4; D unclear. V was shortened by 4 bases and J by 0 bases, with 13 bases between the two germline ends. Germline V gene data show CDR1 as MDHEN and CDR2 as SYDVKM. The CDR3 spans 16 residues. The CDR3 DNA reads as TGTGCCAGCAGTTCGCCAGGATCCCTAGCCAAAAACATTCAGTACTTC. As protein: CASSSPGSLAKNIQYF. The full variable domain, completed using reference TRBV28 and TRBJ2-4, is DVKVTQSSRYLVKRTGEKVFLECVQDMDHENMFWYRQDPGLGLRLIYFSYDVKMKEKGDIPEGYSVSREKKERFSLILESASTNQTSMYLCASSSPGSLAKNIQYFGAGTRLSVL.

The rearrangement links TRBV29-1 to TRBJ2-4, with 15 bases that match TRBD2. The germline V gene encodes CDR1 SQVTM and CDR2 ANQGSEA. This CDR3 has 16 amino acids. After removal of 7 bases from V and 5 bases from J, the junction contained 9 bases not matched to a gene. Here the CDR3 reads CSARGLAGGIQNIQYF. CDR3 bases: TGCAGCGCCCGGGGACTAGCGGGAGGAATCCAAAACATTCAGTACTTC.